This T cell receptor beta chain was identified during a study of blood T cell repertoires in COVID-19. Study-wide background: Spain, Italy and the United States supplied samples that represented acute and convalescent COVID-19. Nucleic acid was either cDNA or gDNA, and it came from T cells, B-cell-depleted T cells, or PBMCs.

The CDR3 sequence is 18 residues long. J was trimmed by 5 bases and V by 6 bases; bases with no gene match: 18. Germline V gene data show CDR1 as LNHDA and CDR2 as SQIVND (reference sequence). Assay used: immunoSEQ multiplex PCR; TCRdb lists only in-frame clones, some missing. The top ten clones hold 12% of a sample with 120,000 or so clones, over 80% of them seen once. The origin of this receptor is a man aged 55 to 69 with acute or convalescent COVID-19. This chain uses TRBV19 with TRBJ2-5; TRBD2 aligns across 10 bases. Sequenced sample: peripheral blood. CDR3 DNA sequence: TGTGCCAGTAGCAATACCCGCCTAGCGGGGGCTTCTGGGGAGACCCAGTACTTC. Its protein is CASSNTRLAGASGETQYF.